This T cell receptor beta chain originates from a study of cytomegalovirus exposure and HLA in healthy donors. The study's findings and limits: When analyzed later, a missense DCLRE1C variant was found to be linked to TCR beta V- and J-gene trimming. Both high specificity and high sensitivity reportedly marked the classifier's diagnosis of cytomegalovirus status. Common viral pathogens seemed, in a later analysis, to connect with several of the most significant clusters. As a later analysis revealed, most CMV-associated TCR beta chains appeared HLA-restricted.

13 Jbeta primers and 60 Vbeta primers were used for the PCR. Data came from immunoSEQ multiplex PCR; TCRdb stores just in-frame clones and leaves some out. The sample consists of 200,000 to 300,000 clones, 82% of them appearing once. On this clone itself: What it binds is not known.

There are 16 residues in the CDR3. The germline V gene has CDR1 SGHTA and CDR2 FQGTGA. V shed 4 bases, J shed 3 bases, and the junction held 9 bases outside the gene matches. The source material was PBMCs. V and J are TRBV7-3 and TRBJ2-5, with TRBD1 identical over 9 bases. This receptor was obtained from a woman between 35 and 50 years old in good health and CMV-seropositive. Written as DNA, the CDR3 is TGTGCCAGCAGCTCCACAGGGGGCGGTTTGGAAGAGACCCAGTACTTC. Translated: CASSSTGGGLEETQYF.